This entry is about one T cell receptor beta chain. It has no known antigen specificity. The input lacks base qualities; no much larger clone sits a single base away. The library was made by PCR. Sequenced on an Illumina HiSeq 2500. Unique molecular identifiers were incorporated into TCR beta cDNA libraries to reduce PCR and sequencing biases. Every 1 to 10 million input T cells yielded approximately 500,000 cDNA molecules, meaning each molecule approximated one T cell. The patient libraries were prepared and sequenced with the same protocol used for the earlier healthy control dataset. Samples belonging to the same batch were prepared together, multiplexed and sequenced on a shared HiSeq lane. As for how the authors treated the data: MIGEC was used to process the raw barcoded reads, and molecular identifier groups with only a single read were discarded before consensus assembly and CDR3 extraction. Clonotype tables were post-analysed with VDJtools, normalizing diversity by down-sampling all datasets to the smallest sample size. Repertoire overlap clustering matched CDR3 amino acid but not nucleotide sequences to correct batch-related cross-sample contamination. TCRdb handled the public reads itself, with Q25 trimming in fastp and clone calling in MiXCR, and kept productive beta chains. Rows with a matching CDR3 protein are joined into one entry that keeps the most common DNA and genes. The V and J calls and clone size are TCRdb's, not the authors'. The sample includes about half a million distinct CDR3 sequences, with under 40% observed a single time. Of the sample, about 6% falls within the top ten clones.

This entry is derived from a study of post-analysis software for immune sequencing data (dated by TCRdb to about 2015). About the full investigation: The recorded disease courses included relapsing-remitting, secondary progressive and progressive-relapsing multiple sclerosis, and some patients had no subtype annotation. The patient repertoires were set against 10 to 11 previously published healthy control repertoires from donors whose ages ranged from about 6 to 25 years. A subset of samples was prepared in parallel using single-end sample barcoding, then pooled and co-amplified after Illumina adapter ligation.

CDR1 and CDR2 (SEHNR, FQNEAQ) derive from the germline V gene (reference sequence). Relative to germline, V is 4 bases shorter and J is 2 bases shorter, with 9 bases between their ends. The CDR3 spans 13 residues, from the cysteine through the phenylalanine. This entry keeps only the CDR3 DNA: 39 bases, framed from base 1. What the research found in general, with its limitations: Multiple sclerosis patients had significantly lower normalized Chao1 diversity than controls, a result that suggests substantial peripheral T-cell clonal expansion. Direct clustering with F measure revealed strong co-clustering of samples prepared in the same batch, which led to a batch-effect correction. Four or five TRBV segments, including TRBV5-6, TRBV5-1 and TRBV20-1, were significantly more frequent in patients than controls. The control group was slightly older than the multiple sclerosis patient group.

To demonstrate the VDJtools post-analysis software, TCR beta repertoires were profiled from the peripheral blood of roughly 12 young patients with multiple sclerosis. The multiple sclerosis patients were children and adolescents ranging in age from 6 to 15 years. The chain joins TRBV7-9 to TRBJ2-7, with TRBD2 perhaps the D gene, on 5 matching bases. The source material was blood. The receptor comes from a girl younger than 18 with multiple sclerosis. At the DNA level, the sequence is TGTGCCAGCAGCTCCGCCGGGACCTACGAGCAGTACTTC. Its protein reads: CASSSAGTYEQYF.